Listed below are T cell receptor beta chains from one sample, sequenced in a study of regulatory T cells in long-lasting Graves disease. TCRdb re-called the multiplex PCR reads with MiXCR, one entry per CDR3 protein. The table records hundreds of thousands of distinct CDR3 sequences, about 21% of them present only once. The source was peripheral blood mononuclear cells (PBMCs), collected when the disease was refractory, from a patient treated with antithyroid drugs. The source is a female donor with Graves disease. CDR3s include the opening cysteine and the closing phenylalanine or tryptophan. Each record gives: D gene, V gene, clone size, J gene, CDR3 DNA, CDR3 protein. The D gene is left open where the match is weak. Clone sizes are given selectively: once, few, many, or a class where the clone is expanded.

D: TRBD1
V: TRBV6-1
size: many
J: TRBJ1-5
DNA: TGTGCCAGCAGAGCCCCGACAGGGATTTTACAGCCCCAGCATTTT
CDR3: CASRAPTGILQPQHF

D: TRBD1
V: TRBV13
size: many
J: TRBJ1-2
DNA: TGTGCCAGCAGCTCCGGGACAGGGGGCTATGGCTACACCTTC
CDR3: CASSSGTGGYGYTF

D: .
V: TRBV5-4
size: few
J: TRBJ2-5
DNA: TGTGCCAGCAGCTTGGGGCAGGTCCAAGAGACCCAGTACTTC
CDR3: CASSLGQVQETQYF

D: TRBD2
V: TRBV5-1
size: .
J: TRBJ2-7
DNA: TGCGCCAGCAGCGCTCATGGGACTAGCGGGAGCTACGAGCAGTACTTC
CDR3: CASSAHGTSGSYEQYF

D: TRBD1
V: TRBV20-1
size: many
J: TRBJ1-1
DNA: TGCAGTGCTAGAGACCCGGGACAGGGGAACACTGAAGCTTTCTTT
CDR3: CSARDPGQGNTEAFF

D: .
V: TRBV6-1
size: many
J: TRBJ2-2
DNA: TGTGCCAGCAAATCGAACACCGGGGAGCTGTTTTTT
CDR3: CASKSNTGELFF

D: TRBD2
V: TRBV6-1
size: many
J: TRBJ2-2
DNA: TGTGCCAGCAGACTAGCGGGAGTAGGAGAGGAGCTGTTTTTT
CDR3: CASRLAGVGEELFF

D: TRBD1
V: TRBV18
size: .
J: TRBJ1-5
DNA: TGTGCCAGCTCACCTATTTCAGGGACAGGTGGCAATCAGCCCCAGCATTTT
CDR3: CASSPISGTGGNQPQHF

D: TRBD2
V: TRBV7-9
size: .
J: TRBJ2-7
DNA: TGTGCCAGCAGCCCCGGGACTAGCGGGAGAAAGGACGAGCAGTACTTC
CDR3: CASSPGTSGRKDEQYF

D: TRBD2
V: TRBV6-5
size: many
J: TRBJ2-2
DNA: TGTGCCAGCAGTTACTCCCTGACTAGCGGGGCAACCGGGGAGCTGTTTTTT
CDR3: CASSYSLTSGATGELFF

D: .
V: TRBV7-3
size: many
J: TRBJ1-1
DNA: TGTGCCAGCAGCTTAAGGGCAAACACTGAAGCTTTCTTT
CDR3: CASSLRANTEAFF

D: .
V: TRBV12-3/TRBV12-4
size: many
J: TRBJ1-1
DNA: TGTGCCAGCAGTTTATCAGGGACGACAACTGAAGCTTTCTTT
CDR3: CASSLSGTTTEAFF

D: TRBD2
V: TRBV3-1
size: many
J: TRBJ2-7
DNA: TGTGCCAGCAGCCCCACAGCGGGAGGAAGGTACGAGCAGTACTTC
CDR3: CASSPTAGGRYEQYF

D: .
V: TRBV2
size: many
J: TRBJ2-2
DNA: TGTGCCAGCAGGAGGGAGTGGGAGAGAGACACCGGGGAGCTGTTTTTT
CDR3: CASRREWERDTGELFF

D: .
V: TRBV15
size: many
J: TRBJ2-7
DNA: TGTGCCACCAGCAGGTCACAGCCAGGCTACGAGCAGTACTTC
CDR3: CATSRSQPGYEQYF

D: .
V: TRBV28
size: many
J: TRBJ1-5
DNA: TGTGCCAGCAGTTTAAGGGGGTTCCTGCAGCCCCAGCATTTT
CDR3: CASSLRGFLQPQHF

D: .
V: TRBV3-1
size: many
J: TRBJ2-5
DNA: TGTGGGTGCAGCCAGGGTGAGACCCAGTACTTC
CDR3: CGCSQGETQYF

D: .
V: TRBV19
size: many
J: TRBJ1-1
DNA: TGTGCCAGTAGTATAGAGGCCCTCGGTGAAGCTTTCTTT
CDR3: CASSIEALGEAFF

D: TRBD1
V: TRBV28
size: many
J: TRBJ2-7
DNA: TGTGCCAGCAGTTCATCACAGGGGGCTCTACTTGGCGAGCAGTACTTC
CDR3: CASSSSQGALLGEQYF

D: TRBD1
V: TRBV20-1
size: few
J: TRBJ2-1
DNA: TGCAGTGCTAGATCCCCCGGGACAGCAATCGACAATGAGCAGTTCTTC
CDR3: CSARSPGTAIDNEQFF

D: .
V: TRBV12-5
size: many
J: TRBJ2-5
DNA: TGTGCTAGTGGCACTCCAGGGGCCCAGTACTTC
CDR3: CASGTPGAQYF

D: .
V: TRBV6-2/TRBV6-3
size: many
J: TRBJ1-2
DNA: TGTGCCAGCAGTTACCGAGGGGTTAACTATGGCTACACCTTC
CDR3: CASSYRGVNYGYTF

D: .
V: TRBV30
size: .
J: TRBJ2-7
DNA: TGTGCCTGGAGTGTACATGGCGACGAGCAGTACTTC
CDR3: CAWSVHGDEQYF

D: TRBD2
V: TRBV20-1
size: many
J: TRBJ2-5
DNA: TGCAGTGCTATACTAGCGTCAGGGACCCAGTACTTC
CDR3: CSAILASGTQYF

D: .
V: TRBV20-1
size: few
J: TRBJ1-6
DNA: TGCAGTGCTAGAGATCCGGTTGGGAATAATTCACCCCTCCACTTT
CDR3: CSARDPVGNNSPLHF

D: .
V: TRBV7-9
size: .
J: TRBJ1-1
DNA: TGTGCCAGCAGCTTAGAACAGCTGAACACTGAAGCTTTCTTT
CDR3: CASSLEQLNTEAFF

D: .
V: TRBV11-2
size: many
J: TRBJ2-5
DNA: TGTGCCAGCAGCTTAGTGGCAGGGGCGTCACAAGAGACCCAGTACTTC
CDR3: CASSLVAGASQETQYF

D: .
V: TRBV28
size: many
J: TRBJ1-5
DNA: TGTGCCAGCAGTGTAGGACAGATTAATCAGCCCCAGCATTTT
CDR3: CASSVGQINQPQHF

D: TRBD1
V: TRBV30
size: many
J: TRBJ1-1
DNA: TGTGCCTGGAGTGTTGGGACAGGGAACACTGAAGCTTTCTTT
CDR3: CAWSVGTGNTEAFF

D: .
V: TRBV28
size: many
J: TRBJ2-7
DNA: TGTGCCAGCAGTTTGGCGGGCCCTCCCTACGAGCAGTACTTC
CDR3: CASSLAGPPYEQYF

D: .
V: TRBV10-2
size: .
J: TRBJ2-2
DNA: TGCGCCAGCAATGAGTCGTTGATCGGTAGCGGGGAGCTGTTTTTT
CDR3: CASNESLIGSGELFF

D: TRBD1
V: TRBV7-8
size: many
J: TRBJ1-5
DNA: TGTGCCAGCAGACAGGGGAAATTACAGCCCCAGCATTTT
CDR3: CASRQGKLQPQHF

D: .
V: TRBV13
size: .
J: TRBJ2-2
DNA: TGTGCCAGCAGCTTCCGGTTCCAAGACACCGGGGAGCTGTTTTTT
CDR3: CASSFRFQDTGELFF

D: TRBD2
V: TRBV13
size: .
J: TRBJ2-7
DNA: TGTGCCAGCAGCTTGGGGGCACTAGCGGGAACCGAGCAGTACTTC
CDR3: CASSLGALAGTEQYF

D: TRBD2
V: TRBV6-4
size: .
J: TRBJ2-5
DNA: TGTACCAGCAGGCCCACGCGCCTAGCGGGACGTAAAGAGACCCAGTACTTC
CDR3: CTSRPTRLAGRKETQYF

D: TRBD2
V: TRBV6-5
size: once
J: TRBJ2-3
DNA: TGTGCCAGCAGGAGAACTAGCGGGACGTCAGATACGCAGTATTTT
CDR3: CASRRTSGTSDTQYF

D: .
V: TRBV18
size: .
J: TRBJ2-7
DNA: TGTGCCAGCTCACCCGGACTTGCTATCTCCTACGAGCAGTACTTC
CDR3: CASSPGLAISYEQYF

D: TRBD2
V: TRBV5-1
size: .
J: TRBJ2-2
DNA: TGCGCCAGCAGCCAAGGACTAGCGGGAGATTTCGGGGAGCTGTTTTTT
CDR3: CASSQGLAGDFGELFF

D: .
V: TRBV27
size: many
J: TRBJ1-1
DNA: TGTGCCAGCAGTTTGGGAGTAGGGAGGACTGAAGCTTTCTTT
CDR3: CASSLGVGRTEAFF

D: TRBD2
V: TRBV2
size: few
J: TRBJ2-7
DNA: TGTGCCAGCACCGAACTAGCGGGAGCCTACGAGCAGTACTTC
CDR3: CASTELAGAYEQYF

D: .
V: TRBV12-3/TRBV12-4
size: .
J: TRBJ2-2
DNA: TGTGCCAGCAGTTTAGTGGTGGCCACGGGCACCGGGGAGCTGTTTTTT
CDR3: CASSLVVATGTGELFF

D: .
V: TRBV28
size: .
J: TRBJ2-1
DNA: TGTGCCAGCAGTCTCCCAGGGGAGAGCTCCTACAATGAGCAGTTCTTC
CDR3: CASSLPGESSYNEQFF

D: .
V: TRBV9
size: few
J: TRBJ1-2
DNA: TGTGCCAGCAACAGTGACGAGGGCTATGGCTACACCTTC
CDR3: CASNSDEGYGYTF

D: .
V: TRBV7-2
size: few
J: TRBJ1-1
DNA: TGTGCCAGCAGCTGGGACTCGACGGTCGCGGCTTTCTTT
CDR3: CASSWDSTVAAFF

D: .
V: TRBV19
size: many
J: TRBJ2-5
DNA: TGTGCCAGTAGTAGGGTGCTGGTTGAGACCCAGTACTTC
CDR3: CASSRVLVETQYF

D: TRBD2
V: TRBV30
size: few
J: TRBJ2-7
DNA: TGTGCCTGGAGTCTCGCCCTCACTAGCGACGAGCAGTACTTC
CDR3: CAWSLALTSDEQYF

D: .
V: TRBV5-4
size: .
J: TRBJ2-7
DNA: TGTGCCAGCAGCTTGATGGGGGAACACGAGCAGTACTTC
CDR3: CASSLMGEHEQYF

D: .
V: TRBV6-1
size: many
J: TRBJ1-2
DNA: TGTGCCAGCACCCCGCGGGGGGGGACTAACTATGGCTACACCTTC
CDR3: CASTPRGGTNYGYTF

D: TRBD1
V: TRBV6-1
size: many
J: TRBJ2-7
DNA: TGTGCCAGCAGCGGTAAGGGACAGGGGGCCTACGAGCAGTACTTC
CDR3: CASSGKGQGAYEQYF

D: TRBD2
V: TRBV6-1
size: many
J: TRBJ2-2
DNA: TGTGCCAGCAGTAAAGGACTAGCGAACACCGGGGAGCTGTTTTTT
CDR3: CASSKGLANTGELFF

D: TRBD2
V: TRBV28
size: .
J: TRBJ2-1
DNA: TGTGCCAGCAGTTTATACGTAGCGGGATCCTACAATGAGCAGTTCTTC
CDR3: CASSLYVAGSYNEQFF

D: .
V: TRBV27
size: .
J: TRBJ2-6
DNA: TGTGCCAGCAGTAATTCGTTCGGGGGCTCTGGGGCCAACGTCCTGACTTTC
CDR3: CASSNSFGGSGANVLTF

D: TRBD1
V: TRBV9
size: once
J: TRBJ1-1
DNA: TGTGCCAGCAGCGGGGCCTTGACAGGGGGTGGTACTGAAGCTTTCTTT
CDR3: CASSGALTGGGTEAFF

D: TRBD1
V: TRBV2
size: .
J: TRBJ2-3
DNA: TGTGCCAGCAGTGATCTTGGGACAGGGTCAGATACGCAGTATTTT
CDR3: CASSDLGTGSDTQYF